One and the same sample provided the 28 T cell receptor beta chains below, sequenced in a study of memory CD4+ T cells and cytomegalovirus serostatus. The sort gate was single viable CD3+CD4+CD8-CD45RO+ cells for memory CD4+ T cells. Repertoires were generated with immunoSEQ multiplex PCR, while TCRdb's copy carries only in-frame clones and drops some. Here the sample spans 54,000 or so clones, roughly 81% being singletons. The material sequenced was memory CD4+ T cells from blood. The receptors stem from an adult in good health and CMV-seronegative.

The chain is built from TRBV11-2 and TRBJ2-1, with D hard to call. Trimming cost V 5 bases and J 10 bases, with 9 bases left between them. The CDR3 has 11 amino acids. Germline loops: CDR1 SGHAT, CDR2 FQNNGV. CDR3 residues: CASSVGLEQFF. CDR3 in DNA: TGTGCCAGCAGCGTGGGTTTGGAGCAGTTCTTC.

This clone was observed a single time. The J gene is TRBJ1-1, the V gene TRBV6-5, with D tentatively TRBD1 (6 bases). Germline CDR1 is MNHEY and CDR2 is SVGAGI. This CDR3 is 15 amino acids long. V lost 2 bases and J lost 4, with 14 bases in between. CDR3 region: CASSYVGGTGTEAFF. The CDR3 region has the DNA TGTGCCAGCAGTTACGTCGGGGGCACGGGCACTGAAGCTTTCTTT.

The V gene is TRBV19, the J gene TRBJ1-2, with D uncertain. This CDR3 is 14 amino acids long. Germline CDR1 and CDR2: LNHDA and SQIVND (reference sequence). Trimming stripped 6 bases from V and 4 bases from J, with 15 bases between. The CDR3 reads CASRSQSSTYGYTF. CDR3 coding DNA: TGTGCCAGTAGGTCTCAATCCTCCACCTATGGCTACACCTTC.

This chain connects TRBV5-4 to TRBJ2-7; D assignment may be TRBD1 or TRBD2 (5 bases each). There are 14 residues in the CDR3. Germline assignment: CDR1 SGHNT and CDR2 YYREEE (reference sequence). V lost 5 bases and J lost 0, with 12 bases in between. CDR3 residues: CASRLGGGSYEQYF. CDR3 bases: TGTGCCAGCAGGCTCGGTGGGGGCTCCTACGAGCAGTACTTC.

This chain links TRBV7-9 with TRBJ1-5; D remains unclear. Germline V gives CDR1 SEHNR, CDR2 FQNEAQ (reference sequence). V was clipped by 2 bases and J by 5 bases, with 10 bases between them. There are 14 residues in the CDR3. DNA for the CDR3: TGTGCCAGCAGCTTATCCGGGGAGGATCAGCCCCAGCATTTT. It translates to CASSLSGEDQPQHF.

This clone has ten or more counts. The chain is built from TRBV7-9 and TRBJ2-7, with TRBD2 identical over 7 bases. Germline lookup yields CDR1 SEHNR and CDR2 FQNEAQ (reference sequence). The trim removed 5 bases at V and 3 bases at J, leaving 10 bases unmatched. This CDR3 contains 15 residues. CDR3 coding DNA: TGTGCCAGCAGCCCACCCTTCAGGGAGGGCTACGAGCAGTACTTC. It is translated as CASSPPFREGYEQYF.

V and J are TRBV29-1 and TRBJ2-1; 15 nucleotides match TRBD2. This CDR3 region has 14 residues. The germline V gene encodes CDR1 SQVTM and CDR2 ANQGSEA. The V segment lost 3 bases and the J segment 15 bases; nucleotides outside the gene matches: 9. DNA of the CDR3: TGCAGCGTTGAGGTGGGACTAGCGGGAGGACCGGTGTTCTTC. Translating gives CSVEVGLAGGPVFF.

V and J are TRBV5-6 and TRBJ1-5; D may be TRBD1 (5 bases). Per the germline V gene, CDR1 is SGHDT and CDR2 is YYEEEE. The CDR3 has 16 residues. Trimming stripped 4 bases from V and 0 bases from J, with 14 bases between. The CDR3 region is CASSRAGWTSNQPQHF. CDR3 bases: TGTGCCAGCAGCCGGGCAGGGTGGACTAGCAATCAGCCCCAGCATTTT.

The rearrangement joins TRBV19 to TRBJ2-7; 10 nucleotides align to TRBD1. The CDR3 is made up of 15 amino acids. J lost 3 bases, V lost 10 bases, and 12 bases had no gene match. Germline assignment: CDR1 LNHDA and CDR2 SQIVND (reference sequence). CDR3 sequence: CATTVRDRGDYEQYF. As DNA, the CDR3 is TGTGCCACTACCGTCCGGGACAGGGGTGACTACGAGCAGTACTTC. The full variable domain, rest sourced from reference TRBV19 and TRBJ2-7, is DGGITQSPKYLFRKEGQNVTLSCEQNLNHDAMYWYRQDPGQGLRLIYYSQIVNDFQKGDIAEGYSVSREKKESFPLTVTSAQKNPTAFYLCATTVRDRGDYEQYFGPGTRLTVT.

The sample holds one count of this clone. The chain combines TRBV25-1 with TRBJ1-4; D is unclear. This CDR3 spans 13 amino acids. Germline-derived CDR1 and CDR2 are MGHDK and SYGVNS. Trimming left V 3 bases short and J 8 bases short, with 10 bases between. The CDR3 is CASSESYVEKLFF. The CDR3 region has the DNA TGTGCCAGCAGTGAGTCTTATGTCGAAAAACTGTTTTTT.

The V gene is TRBV30, the J gene TRBJ1-5; D gene unclear. V was cut by 2 bases and J by 1 base, with 6 bases left in between. Germline V gene data show CDR1 as GTSNPN and CDR2 as SVGIG (reference sequence). The CDR3 is 13 amino acids. CDR3 coding DNA: TGTGCCTGGAGTTCGGGGAGCAATCAGCCCCAGCATTTT. It is translated as CAWSSGSNQPQHF.

J is TRBJ2-7 and V is TRBV5-8, with D perhaps TRBD1 (5 bases). Germline CDR1 and CDR2: SGHTS and YDEGEE. This CDR3 has 11 residues. V gave up 5 bases and J gave up 6 bases, with 9 bases separating them. CDR3 sequence (DNA): TGTGCCAGCAGACTAAGGGGCGAGCAGTACTTC. Translation gives CASRLRGEQYF.

The chain carries TRBV7-2 and TRBJ2-3; TRBD2 might be the D (7 bases). CDR1 and CDR2 from the germline V gene are SGHTA and FQGNSA. Trimming removed 1 base from V and 6 bases from J, with 11 bases in between. The length of the CDR3 is 14 residues. The CDR3: CASSLVGGLDTQYF. CDR3 nucleotides: TGTGCCAGCAGCTTAGTCGGGGGGCTGGATACGCAGTATTTT.

V is TRBV28 and J is TRBJ1-1; D ambiguous. There are 12 residues in the CDR3. Per germline, CDR1 MDHEN and CDR2 SYDVKM. Trimming shortened V by 3 bases and J by 5 bases, and 7 bases separated the two germline ends. CDR3 in DNA: TGTGCCAGCAGTTTTTGGCAGACTGAAGCTTTCTTT. Protein: CASSFWQTEAFF.

The CDR3 coding sequence is TGCGCCAGCAGCCAAGAACTAGCCCGGGAGACCCAGTACTTC. Translation gives CASSQELARETQYF. The chain employs TRBV4-1 and TRBJ2-5; perhaps TRBD2 as D (6 bases). The germline V gene encodes CDR1 MGHRA and CDR2 YSYEKL. CDR3 length equals 14 residues. V lost 0 bases, J lost 5 bases, and 10 bases lay in between.

J is TRBJ1-1 and V is TRBV19; the D is unclear. The germline V gene encodes CDR1 LNHDA and CDR2 SQIVND (reference sequence). CDR3 length equals 16 residues. The ends were cut back, 2 bases at V and 1 base at J, with 14 bases in the middle. The CDR3, as DNA: TGTGCCAGTAGTATAAGGGCCGCGGCAGAGAACACTGAAGCTTTCTTT. Translation gives CASSIRAAAENTEAFF.

The V call is TRBV4-2, the J call TRBJ1-1; a weak D match, TRBD1 (6 bases). Germline V gives CDR1 LGHNA, CDR2 YNFKEQ. The CDR3 is made up of 16 amino acids. V shed 5 bases and J shed 0 bases, with 16 bases lying between them. CDR3 region: CASSFWGQTVNTEAFF. CDR3 DNA sequence: TGTGCCAGCAGCTTTTGGGGGCAGACGGTGAACACTGAAGCTTTCTTT.

The rearrangement links TRBV11-2 to TRBJ2-7, with a tentative D call TRBD1 (6 bases). Trimming left V 5 bases short and J 7 bases short, with 15 bases between. Germline V gene lookup returns CDR1 SGHAT and CDR2 FQNNGV. This CDR3 comprises 13 residues. CDR3 sequence (DNA): TGTGCCAGCAGCCCAATGGGAAGGGGGGAGCAGTACTTC. Protein product: CASSPMGRGEQYF.

V usage is TRBV5-1 and J usage is TRBJ2-1, with D possibly being TRBD2 (6 bases). Germline V CDR1 and CDR2: SGHRS, YFSETQ. V lost 4 bases and J 4 bases, leaving 18 bases between the germline ends. The CDR3 consists of 16 residues. The CDR3 sequence is CASSPTLGEVYNEQFF. CDR3 nucleotides: TGCGCCAGCAGCCCCACACTGGGGGAGGTTTACAATGAGCAGTTCTTC.

The genes are TRBV6-6 and TRBJ1-4; no definite D call. Germline CDR1 reads MNHNY; CDR2 reads SVGAGI (reference sequence). V was pared by 7 bases and J by 3 bases, with 12 bases between. The CDR3 covers 14 residues. The CDR3 region has the DNA TGTGCCAGCATTCCTGGCTCTGCTAATGAAAAACTGTTTTTT. As protein: CASIPGSANEKLFF.

This clone was seen a handful of times. J is TRBJ2-5 and V is TRBV4-1; 10 nucleotides match TRBD1. The V gene's germline CDR1 is MGHRA and CDR2 YSYEKL. The CDR3 totals 16 residues. The junction had 4 bases not matched to a gene; V was cut back by 2 bases and J by 1 base. The CDR3 coding sequence is TGCGCCAGCAGCCAAAACGACAGGGGGCGCCAAGAGACCCAGTACTTC. This gives the protein CASSQNDRGRQETQYF.

In this sample, this clone turned up a few times. The V call is TRBV9, the J call TRBJ2-7; 13 bases agree with TRBD2. Trimming removed 5 bases from V and 10 bases from J; junction bases left unmatched: 9. This CDR3 is built from 14 residues. Looked up from germline, CDR1 is SGDLS and CDR2 is YYNGEE. As DNA, the CDR3 is TGTGCCAGCAGGAGACTAGCGGGAGGTCGGGTACAGTACTTC. It specifies CASRRLAGGRVQYF.

The V call is TRBV7-3, the J call TRBJ2-2; D perhaps matches TRBD2 (6 bases). Between the trimmed V and J ends, which lost 5 bases and 0 bases, there was a span of 16 bases. Germline CDR1 SGHTA, CDR2 FQGTGA. The CDR3 contains 17 residues. The CDR3 bases are TGTGCCAGCAGCCAGACGACTAGTCGCGCGAACACCGGGGAGCTGTTTTTT. As protein: CASSQTTSRANTGELFF. Filled out from reference TRBV7-3 and TRBJ2-2, the complete variable domain reads GAGVSQTPSNKVTEKGKYVELRCDPISGHTALYWYRQSLGQGPEFLIYFQGTGAADDSGLPNDRFFAVRPEGSVSTLKIQRTERGDSAVYLCASSQTTSRANTGELFFGEGSRLTVL.

This chain joins TRBV19 and TRBJ2-5; 8 bases align to TRBD1. Germline V lookup: CDR1 LNHDA, CDR2 SQIVND (reference sequence). The CDR3 consists of 13 residues. V lost 4 bases and J lost 5; bases outside the gene matches: 3. CDR3 protein: CASSTGGWETQYF. Written as DNA, the CDR3 is TGTGCCAGTAGTACAGGGGGCTGGGAGACCCAGTACTTC.

This sequence joins TRBV7-9 and TRBJ2-1, with 10 bases aligning to TRBD2. The length of the CDR3 is 19 residues. In germline, CDR1 is SEHNR, CDR2 FQNEAQ (reference sequence). V lost 6 bases to trimming and J lost 0 bases; unmatched junction nucleotides: 14. CDR3 residues: CASRPNSGRAPTSYNEQFF. The CDR3 DNA reads as TGTGCCAGCAGACCAAACAGCGGGAGGGCCCCAACCTCCTACAATGAGCAGTTCTTC.

V usage is TRBV11-2 and J usage is TRBJ2-1, with 11 bases aligning to TRBD2. This CDR3 spans 15 amino acids. Unmatched junction bases numbered 7, after V lost 5 bases and J lost 7 bases. Germline values: CDR1 SGHAT, CDR2 FQNNGV. For the CDR3, the DNA is TGTGCCAGCAGCGCCGATAGCGGGAGGGCGAATGAGCAGTTCTTC. Its protein product is CASSADSGRANEQFF.

The sample holds one count of this clone. The V call is TRBV5-1, the J call TRBJ2-2; TRBD2 is a possible D gene (6 bases). CDR1 is SGHRS and CDR2 is YFSETQ in the germline V gene. CDR3 length: 18 residues. V was shortened by 2 bases and J by 4 bases, with 21 bases between the two germline ends. The CDR3 reads CASSFNERESIGTGELFF. DNA for the CDR3: TGCGCCAGCAGCTTCAATGAACGGGAGTCTATTGGCACCGGGGAGCTGTTTTTT.

The chain links TRBV5-1 to TRBJ1-4, with D unclear. The CDR3 covers 14 residues. Germline CDR1 SGHRS, CDR2 YFSETQ. V dropped 5 bases and J dropped 6 bases, with 14 bases sitting between them. The CDR3 DNA is TGCGCCAGCAGTCTACAAACTCGGGATGAAAAACTGTTTTTT. As protein: CASSLQTRDEKLFF.